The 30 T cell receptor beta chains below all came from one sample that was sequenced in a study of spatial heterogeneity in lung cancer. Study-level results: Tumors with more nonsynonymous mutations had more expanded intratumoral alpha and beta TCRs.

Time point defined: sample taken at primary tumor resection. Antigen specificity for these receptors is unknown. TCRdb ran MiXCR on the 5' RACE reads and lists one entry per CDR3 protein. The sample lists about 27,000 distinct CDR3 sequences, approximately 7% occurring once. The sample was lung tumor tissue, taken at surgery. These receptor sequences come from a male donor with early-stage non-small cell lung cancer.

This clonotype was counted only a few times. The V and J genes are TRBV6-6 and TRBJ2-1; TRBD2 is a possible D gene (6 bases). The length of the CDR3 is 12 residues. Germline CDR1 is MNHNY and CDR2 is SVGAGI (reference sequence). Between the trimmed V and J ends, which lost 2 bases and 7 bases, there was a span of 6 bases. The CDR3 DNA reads TGTGCCAGCAGTTACGGAGGGAATGAGCAGTTCTTC. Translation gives CASSYGGNEQFF.

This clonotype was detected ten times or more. The CDR3: CSATPGTSGTYNEQFF. CDR3 bases: TGCAGTGCAACCCCTGGGACTAGCGGAACCTACAATGAGCAGTTCTTC. The gene calls are TRBV20-1 and TRBJ2-1; 11 bases match TRBD2. Germline CDR1 DFQATT, CDR2 SNEGSKA (reference sequence). V lost 6 bases, J lost 2 bases, and 9 bases stayed unmatched. This CDR3 contains 16 residues.

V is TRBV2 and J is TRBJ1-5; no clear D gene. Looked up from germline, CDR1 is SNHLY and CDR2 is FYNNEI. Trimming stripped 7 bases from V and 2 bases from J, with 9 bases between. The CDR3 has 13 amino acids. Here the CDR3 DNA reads TGTGCCAGCACCCCTGAGGGCAATCAGCCCCAGCATTTT. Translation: CASTPEGNQPQHF.

DNA for the CDR3: TGTGCCAGCAGTGAATTGGACCACGGGGAGCTGTTTTTT. This translates into CASSELDHGELFF. The chain couples TRBV25-1 to TRBJ2-2; D gene ambiguous. The germline V gene has CDR1 MGHDK and CDR2 SYGVNS. The CDR3 has 13 amino acids. The ends were cut back, 1 base at V and 7 bases at J, with 7 bases in the middle.

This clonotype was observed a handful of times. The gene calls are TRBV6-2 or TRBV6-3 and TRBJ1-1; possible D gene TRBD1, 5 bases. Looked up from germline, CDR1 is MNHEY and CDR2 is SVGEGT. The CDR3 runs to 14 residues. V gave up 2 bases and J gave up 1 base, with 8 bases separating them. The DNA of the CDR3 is TGTGCCAGCAGTTACATGGGGGGGAACACTGAAGCTTTCTTT. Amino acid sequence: CASSYMGGNTEAFF.

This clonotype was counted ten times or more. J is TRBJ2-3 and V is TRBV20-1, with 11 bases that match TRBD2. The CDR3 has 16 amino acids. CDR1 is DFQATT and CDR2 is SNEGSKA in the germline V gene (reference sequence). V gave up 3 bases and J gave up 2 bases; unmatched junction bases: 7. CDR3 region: CSARRLAGSLTDTQYF. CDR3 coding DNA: TGCAGTGCTAGGAGACTAGCGGGGAGTCTCACAGATACGCAGTATTTT.

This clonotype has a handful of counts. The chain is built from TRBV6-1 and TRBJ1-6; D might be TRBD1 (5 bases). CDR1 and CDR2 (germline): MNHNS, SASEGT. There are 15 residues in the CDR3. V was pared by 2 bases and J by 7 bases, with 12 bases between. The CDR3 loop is CASSELAGNNSPLHF. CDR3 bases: TGTGCCAGCAGTGAATTGGCAGGGAACAATTCACCCCTCCACTTT.

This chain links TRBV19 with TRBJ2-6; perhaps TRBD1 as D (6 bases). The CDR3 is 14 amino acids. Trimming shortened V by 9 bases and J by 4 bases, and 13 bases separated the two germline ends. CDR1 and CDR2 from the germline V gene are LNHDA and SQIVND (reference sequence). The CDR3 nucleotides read TGTGCCAGCAACACAGGGCACGGGGCCAACGTCCTGACTTTC. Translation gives CASNTGHGANVLTF.

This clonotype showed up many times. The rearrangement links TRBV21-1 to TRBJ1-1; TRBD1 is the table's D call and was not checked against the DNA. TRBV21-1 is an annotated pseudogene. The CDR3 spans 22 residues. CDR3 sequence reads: CASSKALFCGQGRVRKDTEAFF. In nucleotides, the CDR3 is TGTGCCAGCAGCAAAGCGCTTTTTTGCGGACAGGGGAGGGTTAGGAAGGACACTGAAGCTTTCTTT.

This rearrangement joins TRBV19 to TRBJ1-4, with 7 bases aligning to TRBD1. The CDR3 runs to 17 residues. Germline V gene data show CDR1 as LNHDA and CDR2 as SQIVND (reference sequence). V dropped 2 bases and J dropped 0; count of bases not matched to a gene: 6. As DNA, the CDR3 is TGTGCCAGTAGTATAAGGACAGGTCTTACAACTAATGAAAAACTGTTTTTT. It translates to CASSIRTGLTTNEKLFF.

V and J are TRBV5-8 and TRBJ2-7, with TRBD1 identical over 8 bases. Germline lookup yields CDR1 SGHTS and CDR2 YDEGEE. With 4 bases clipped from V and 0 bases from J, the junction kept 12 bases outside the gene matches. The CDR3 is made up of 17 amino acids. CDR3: CASSRATGTGTSYEQYF. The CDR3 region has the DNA TGTGCCAGCAGCAGAGCGACCGGGACAGGCACCTCCTACGAGCAGTACTTC. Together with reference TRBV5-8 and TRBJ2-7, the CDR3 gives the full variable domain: EAGVTQSPTHLIKTRGQQATLRCSPISGHTSVYWYQQALGLGLQFLLWYDEGEERNRGNFPPRFSGRQFPNYSSELNVNALELEDSALYLCASSRATGTGTSYEQYFGPGTRLTVT.

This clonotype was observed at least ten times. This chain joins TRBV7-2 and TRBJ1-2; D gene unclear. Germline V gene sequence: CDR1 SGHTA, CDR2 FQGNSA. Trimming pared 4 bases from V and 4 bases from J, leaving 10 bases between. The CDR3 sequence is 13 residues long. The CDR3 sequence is CASSYSSIYGYTF. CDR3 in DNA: TGTGCCAGCAGCTATTCAAGTATCTATGGCTACACCTTC. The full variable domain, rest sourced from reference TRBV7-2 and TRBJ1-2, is GAGVSQSPSNKVTEKGKDVELRCDPISGHTALYWYRQSLGQGLEFLIYFQGNSAPDKSGLPSDRFSAERTGGSVSTLTIQRTQQEDSAVYLCASSYSSIYGYTFGSGTRLTVV.

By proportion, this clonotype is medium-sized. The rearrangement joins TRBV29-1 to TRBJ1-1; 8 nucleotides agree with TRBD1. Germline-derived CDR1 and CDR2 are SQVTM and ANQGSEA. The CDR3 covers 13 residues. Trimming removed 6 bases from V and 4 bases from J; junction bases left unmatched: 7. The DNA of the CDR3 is TGCAGCGTAGTCCAGGGGGCGAGCACTGAAGCTTTCTTT. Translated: CSVVQGASTEAFF. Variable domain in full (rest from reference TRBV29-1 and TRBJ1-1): SAVISQKPSRDICQRGTSLTIQCQVDSQVTMMFWYRQQPGQSLTLIATANQGSEATYESGFVIDKFPISRPNLTFSTLTVSNMSPEDSSIYLCSVVQGASTEAFFGQGTRLTVV.

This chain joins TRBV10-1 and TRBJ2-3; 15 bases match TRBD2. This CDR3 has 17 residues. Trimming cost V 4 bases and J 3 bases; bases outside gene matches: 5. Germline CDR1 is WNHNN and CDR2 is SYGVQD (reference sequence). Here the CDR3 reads CASSGTSGGAGTDTQYF. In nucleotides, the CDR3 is TGCGCCAGCAGTGGGACTAGCGGGGGGGCCGGGACAGATACGCAGTATTTT.

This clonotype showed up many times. In DNA form, the CDR3 reads TGTGCCAGCAGCTTAGGCCCCAGTAGACCCCTCCACTTT. Its protein is CASSLGPSRPLHF. V is TRBV7-2 and J is TRBJ1-6; D is unclear. The V end was cut by 1 base, the J end by 12 bases, with 10 bases between. Germline V lookup: CDR1 SGHTA, CDR2 FQGNSA. The CDR3 sequence is 13 residues long.

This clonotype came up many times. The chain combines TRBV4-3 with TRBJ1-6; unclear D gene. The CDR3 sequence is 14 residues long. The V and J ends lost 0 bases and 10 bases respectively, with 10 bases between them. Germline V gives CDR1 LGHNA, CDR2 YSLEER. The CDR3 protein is CASSQEYGLSPLHF. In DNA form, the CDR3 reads TGCGCCAGCAGCCAAGAATACGGCTTATCACCCCTCCACTTT.

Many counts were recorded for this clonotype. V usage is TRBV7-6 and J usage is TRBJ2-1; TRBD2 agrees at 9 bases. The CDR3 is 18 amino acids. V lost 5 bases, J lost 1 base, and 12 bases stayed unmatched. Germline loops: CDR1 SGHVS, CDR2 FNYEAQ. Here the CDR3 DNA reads TGTGCCAGCAGCCTGATGAGTCTTGCGGGGGGGTCCTACAATGAGCAGTTCTTC. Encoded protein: CASSLMSLAGGSYNEQFF.

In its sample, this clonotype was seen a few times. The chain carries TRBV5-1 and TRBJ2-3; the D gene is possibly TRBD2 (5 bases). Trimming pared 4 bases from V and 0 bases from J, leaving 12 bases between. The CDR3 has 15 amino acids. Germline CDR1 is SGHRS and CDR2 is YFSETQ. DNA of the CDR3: TGCGCCAGCAGCCTACTAGGGAGTAGCACAGATACGCAGTATTTT. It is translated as CASSLLGSSTDTQYF.

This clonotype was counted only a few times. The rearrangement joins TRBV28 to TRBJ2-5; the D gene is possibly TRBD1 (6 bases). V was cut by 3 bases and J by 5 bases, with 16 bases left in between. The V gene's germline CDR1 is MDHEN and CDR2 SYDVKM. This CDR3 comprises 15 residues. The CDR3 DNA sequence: TGTGCCAGCAGTTTGATCGGACAGAATTGGGAGACCCAGTACTTC. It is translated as CASSLIGQNWETQYF.

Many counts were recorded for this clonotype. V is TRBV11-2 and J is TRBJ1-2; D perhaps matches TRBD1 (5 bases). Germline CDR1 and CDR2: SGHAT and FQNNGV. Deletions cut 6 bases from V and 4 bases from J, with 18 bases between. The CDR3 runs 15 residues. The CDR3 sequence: CASRSLGDYSYGYTF. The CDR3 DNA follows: TGTGCCAGCAGATCTCTTGGGGACTATTCCTATGGCTACACCTTC.

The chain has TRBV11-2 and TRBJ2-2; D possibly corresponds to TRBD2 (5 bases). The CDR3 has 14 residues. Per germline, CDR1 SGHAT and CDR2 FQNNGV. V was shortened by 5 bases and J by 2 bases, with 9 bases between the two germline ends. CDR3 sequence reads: CASSLDFNTGELFF. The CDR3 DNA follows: TGTGCCAGCAGCCTGGACTTCAACACCGGGGAGCTGTTTTTT.

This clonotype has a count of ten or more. The CDR3 is CASSLTDRGYSPLHF. For the CDR3, the DNA is TGTGCCAGCAGCTTAACCGACAGGGGATATTCACCCCTCCACTTT. The genes are TRBV3-1 and TRBJ1-6, with 8 bases fitting TRBD1. Looked up from germline, CDR1 is LGHDT and CDR2 is YNNKEL (reference sequence). V shed 5 bases, J shed 8 bases, and the junction held 8 bases outside the gene matches. The CDR3 loop spans 15 amino acids.

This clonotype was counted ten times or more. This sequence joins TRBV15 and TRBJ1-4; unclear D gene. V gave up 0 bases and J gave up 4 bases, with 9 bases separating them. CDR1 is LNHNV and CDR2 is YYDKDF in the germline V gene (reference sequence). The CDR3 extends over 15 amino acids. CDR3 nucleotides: TGTGCCACCAGCAGAGAAACTTTTAGTAATGAAAAACTGTTTTTT. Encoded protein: CATSRETFSNEKLFF.

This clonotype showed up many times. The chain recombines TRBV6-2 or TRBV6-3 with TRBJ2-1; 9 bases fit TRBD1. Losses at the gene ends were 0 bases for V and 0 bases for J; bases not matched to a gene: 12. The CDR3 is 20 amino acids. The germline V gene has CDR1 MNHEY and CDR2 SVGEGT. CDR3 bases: TGTGCCAGCAGTTACTCCCCTGGGACAGGGAACTTGGCCTCCTACAATGAGCAGTTCTTC. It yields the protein CASSYSPGTGNLASYNEQFF.

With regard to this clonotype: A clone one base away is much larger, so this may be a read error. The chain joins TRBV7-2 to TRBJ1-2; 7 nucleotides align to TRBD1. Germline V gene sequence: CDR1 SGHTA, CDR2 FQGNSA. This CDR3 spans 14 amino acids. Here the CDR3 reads CVSSSDRTNYGYTF. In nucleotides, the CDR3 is TGTGTCAGCAGCTCGGACAGGACTAACTATGGCTACACCTTC. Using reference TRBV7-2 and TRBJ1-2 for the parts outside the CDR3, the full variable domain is GAGVSQSPSNKVTEKGKDVELRCDPISGHTALYWYRQSLGQGLEFLIYFQGNSAPDKSGLPSDRFSAERTGGSVSTLTIQRTQQEDSAVYLCVSSSDRTNYGYTFGSGTRLTVV.

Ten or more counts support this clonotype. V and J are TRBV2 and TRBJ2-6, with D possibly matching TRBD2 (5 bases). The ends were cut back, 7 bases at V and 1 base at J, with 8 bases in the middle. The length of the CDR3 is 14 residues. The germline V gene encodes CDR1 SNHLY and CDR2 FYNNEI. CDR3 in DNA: TGTGCCAGCACCCGGAGGTCTGGGGCCAACGTCCTGACTTTC. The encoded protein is CASTRRSGANVLTF.

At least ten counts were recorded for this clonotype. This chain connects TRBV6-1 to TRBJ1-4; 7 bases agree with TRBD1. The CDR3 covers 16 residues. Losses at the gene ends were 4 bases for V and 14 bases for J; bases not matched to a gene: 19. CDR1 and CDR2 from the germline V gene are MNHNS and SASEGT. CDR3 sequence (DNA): TGTGCCAGCAGTGGAGATAAACCGGGACAGCGTATCAGGCTGTTTTTT. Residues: CASSGDKPGQRIRLFF.

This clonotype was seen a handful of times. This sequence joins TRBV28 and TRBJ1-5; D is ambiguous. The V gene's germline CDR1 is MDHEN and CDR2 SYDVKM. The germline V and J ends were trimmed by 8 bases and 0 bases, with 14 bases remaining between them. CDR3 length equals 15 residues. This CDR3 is CASGDGIYSNQPQHF. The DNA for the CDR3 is TGTGCCAGCGGTGATGGTATCTATAGCAATCAGCCCCAGCATTTT.

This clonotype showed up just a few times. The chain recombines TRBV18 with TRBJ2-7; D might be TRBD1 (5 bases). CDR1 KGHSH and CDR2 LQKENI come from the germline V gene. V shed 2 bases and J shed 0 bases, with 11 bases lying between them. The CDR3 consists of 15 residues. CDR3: CASSPGAEYSYEQYF. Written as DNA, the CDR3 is TGTGCCAGCTCACCAGGGGCCGAGTACTCCTACGAGCAGTACTTC.

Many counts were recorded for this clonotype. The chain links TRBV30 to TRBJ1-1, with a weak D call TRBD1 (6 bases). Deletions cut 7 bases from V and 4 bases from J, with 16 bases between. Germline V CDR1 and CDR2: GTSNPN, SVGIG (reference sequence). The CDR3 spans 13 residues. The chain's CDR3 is CAFHYREGTEAFF. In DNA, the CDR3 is TGTGCCTTTCACTACAGGGAGGGCACTGAAGCTTTCTTT.